This T cell receptor beta chain comes out of a study of brain T cells in children with intractable seizures. Overall study results and limits: Pre- and post-surgery blood differed in depth, so pre-surgery absences may be undersampling.

J gave up 2 bases and V 5 bases, and 3 bases lay outside the gene matches. Germline assignment: CDR1 SGHNT and CDR2 YENEEA. This CDR3 has 14 residues. The sequenced cases were selected for having the highest brain T cell transcript signatures. Regarding this clone: Its matching antigen is unknown.

Method: immunoSEQ multiplex PCR; TCRdb's copy keeps in-frame clones and lacks some. The repertoire holds roughly 120,000 clones, with roughly 94% as singletons. This chain joins TRBV11-3 and TRBJ2-7; 10 nucleotides match TRBD1. The specimen was peripheral blood, collected at surgery. The clonotype originates from a boy in the first two years of life with hemimegalencephaly and intractable seizures. The CDR3 loop reads CASSAGQGTYEQYF. In DNA form, the CDR3 reads TGTGCCAGCAGCGCGGGACAGGGGACCTACGAGCAGTACTTC. The full variable domain, with the rest looked up from reference TRBV11-3 and TRBJ2-7, is EAGVVQSPRYKIIEKKQPVAFWCNPISGHNTLYWYLQNLGQGPELLIRYENEEAVDDSQLPKDRFSAERLKGVDSTLKIQPAELGDSAVYLCASSAGQGTYEQYFGPGTRLTVT.